Listed below are T cell receptor beta chains from one sample, sequenced in a study of T-cell memory formation after mild COVID-19. TCRdb re-analysed the 5' RACE reads in MiXCR, keeping a single row per CDR3 protein. This table holds 200,000 or so distinct CDR3 sequences, 9.5% found once. The sequencing input was PBMCs or a T cell subset sorted from them (not recorded which). These receptor sequences come from a man younger than 35 who had mild COVID-19 (a few samples of this study predate the infection). Cell type and time point are not known. Both conserved end residues are part of each CDR3.

cdr3_aa j_call v_call
CASRHTGTEAFF TRBJ1-1 TRBV11-2
CASSYDYANTEAFF TRBJ1-1 TRBV6-5
CASSFPLRGTDTQYF TRBJ2-3 TRBV11-2
CASSQDSPAFF TRBJ1-1 TRBV3-1
CASSTVLGETQYF TRBJ2-5 TRBV7-6
CASRQAKNTGELFF TRBJ2-2 TRBV6-2/TRBV6-3
CASSILAGAHTDTQYF TRBJ2-3 TRBV9
CASSVGRAGNSPLHF TRBJ1-6 TRBV9
CSARDGQGPSYEQYF TRBJ2-7 TRBV20-1
CASSPLAGSNTGELFF TRBJ2-2 TRBV7-2
CASSPGGAGSTQYF TRBJ2-5 TRBV7-2
CASSLGGMNTEAFF TRBJ1-1 TRBV5-4
CASSPEGQALLTVTEAFF TRBJ1-1 TRBV5-1
CASSYSAGRSMNTEAFF TRBJ1-1 TRBV6-5
CASSLTGGWGRQETQYF TRBJ2-5 TRBV5-1
CASNEMLETQYF TRBJ2-5 TRBV2
CASSPERGGTDTQYF TRBJ2-3 TRBV4-3
CASSLQTTENEQFF TRBJ2-1 TRBV5-1
CASRNSGGETQYF TRBJ2-5 TRBV12-3/TRBV12-4
CASSPRQITDTQYF TRBJ2-3 TRBV5-1
CASSEGREETQYF TRBJ2-5 TRBV10-1
CSGLQGANQPQHF TRBJ1-5 TRBV20-1